This T cell receptor (beta chain) was sequenced during a study of shared clonotypes between healthy human individuals. Study conclusions and caveats: Owing to a small donor count, the genetic and exposure-history diversity represented was limited. The sampled material consisted only of blood, and tissue repertoires are likely to differ.

Concerning this clone itself: Its cognate antigen is unknown.

Execution of the assay was at deep level. TCRdb's copy holds only in-frame clones and misses some; the assay was immunoSEQ multiplex PCR. The table shows roughly 380,000 clones, with 96% occurring only once. Material: memory CD8+ T cells sorted from blood. Subset given: CD45RO+ cells pooled with CCR7-negative TemRA cells. The clonotype comes from a man aged 30 to 45 in good health.

CDR3 sequence (DNA): TGCGCCAGCAGCTTGGGCTGGGGAGGGGCTGAAGCTTTCTTT. The encoded protein is CASSLGWGGAEAFF. The chain joins TRBV5-1 to TRBJ1-1; a weak D match, TRBD1 (5 bases). The CDR3 consists of 14 residues. V gave up 0 bases and J gave up 6 bases, with 12 bases separating them. CDR1 and CDR2 from the germline V gene are SGHRS and YFSETQ.